Shown below are 21 T cell receptor beta chains from a single sample sequenced in a study of cytomegalovirus exposure and HLA in healthy donors. PCR amplification relied on 60 Vbeta primers (plus 13 Jbeta primers). The table came from immunoSEQ multiplex PCR; TCRdb's copy has only in-frame clones and leaves some out. The table has tens of thousands of clones, around 77% seen once. Sequencing was done on a sample of PBMCs. The receptor set was obtained from a man aged 50 to 59 in good health and CMV-seronegative.

This clone is a singleton in its sample. The CDR3 DNA is TGTGCCAGCAGCCCCGGGGGATACAATGAGCAGTTCTTC. Translated, it gives CASSPGGYNEQFF. The V call is TRBV11-3, the J call TRBJ2-1, with a possible D match to TRBD2 (6 bases). Per the germline V gene, CDR1 is SGHNT and CDR2 is YENEEA. V lost 5 bases and J 4 bases, leaving 9 bases between the germline ends. The CDR3 totals 13 residues. Combining the CDR3 with reference TRBV11-3 and TRBJ2-1 gives the whole variable domain EAGVVQSPRYKIIEKKQPVAFWCNPISGHNTLYWYLQNLGQGPELLIRYENEEAVDDSQLPKDRFSAERLKGVDSTLKIQPAELGDSAVYLCASSPGGYNEQFFGPGTRLTVL.

The V call is TRBV7-9, the J call TRBJ2-1; TRBD1 might be the D (5 bases). The CDR3 sequence is 12 residues long. Germline loops: CDR1 SEHNR, CDR2 FQNEAQ (reference sequence). V dropped 0 bases and J dropped 11 bases, with 8 bases sitting between them. The CDR3 region is CASSLATAQQFF. The CDR3 DNA follows: TGTGCCAGCAGCTTAGCGACAGCTCAGCAGTTCTTC.

This clone occurred a few times. CDR3 loop: CASSPSGTYNEQFF. The CDR3, as DNA: TGTGCCAGCTCCCCAAGCGGGACCTACAATGAGCAGTTCTTC. V gene TRBV25-1 combines with J gene TRBJ2-1; 7 bases match TRBD2. The CDR3 totals 14 residues. Germline CDR1 and CDR2: MGHDK and SYGVNS. The V gene end was trimmed by 8 bases and the J gene end by 2 bases; junction bases not matched to a gene: 6. Looking up the rest from reference TRBV25-1 and TRBJ2-1 gives the full variable domain: EADIYQTPRYLVIGTGKKITLECSQTMGHDKMYWYQQDPGMELHLIHYSYGVNSTEKGDLSSESTVSRIRTEHFPLTLESARPSHTSQYLCASSPSGTYNEQFFGPGTRLTVL.

The chain is built from TRBV18 and TRBJ2-7; 11 bases are shared with TRBD2. Per the germline V gene, CDR1 is KGHSH and CDR2 is LQKENI. The CDR3 is made up of 14 amino acids. Losses at the gene ends were 3 bases for V and 4 bases for J; bases not matched to a gene: 2. As DNA, the CDR3 is TGTGCCAGCTCACCCTTAGCGGGGGGGTACGAGCAGTACTTC. Translating gives CASSPLAGGYEQYF. The whole variable domain, remainder taken from reference TRBV18 and TRBJ2-7, is NAGVMQNPRHLVRRRGQEARLRCSPMKGHSHVYWYRQLPEEGLKFMVYLQKENIIDESGMPKERFSAEFPKEGPSILRIQQVVRGDSAAYFCASSPLAGGYEQYFGPGTRLTVT.

This clone was detected only once. This sequence joins TRBV18 and TRBJ1-4; TRBD1 agrees at 7 bases. CDR1 is KGHSH and CDR2 is LQKENI in the germline V gene. After removal of 4 bases from V and 7 bases from J, the junction contained 6 bases not matched to a gene. This CDR3 contains 14 residues. CDR3 region: CASSRQGTGEKLFF. The DNA of the CDR3 is TGTGCCAGCTCACGACAGGGAACCGGTGAAAAACTGTTTTTT.

The chain uses TRBV15 and TRBJ2-1; possible D gene TRBD1, 6 bases. Trimming removed 6 bases from V and 4 bases from J, with 16 bases in between. The germline gives CDR1 LNHNV, CDR2 YYDKDF (reference sequence). The CDR3 spans 15 residues. CDR3 sequence reads: CATRNMGHDYNEQFF. The CDR3 bases are TGTGCCACCAGGAATATGGGACACGATTACAATGAGCAGTTCTTC.

The CDR3 coding sequence is TGTGCCAGTAGTTTTGGACAGACGAACACCGGGGAGCTGTTTTTT. Residues: CASSFGQTNTGELFF. The rearrangement joins TRBV19 to TRBJ2-2; a possible D gene is TRBD1 (6 bases). The CDR3 totals 15 residues. CDR1 and CDR2 from the germline V gene are LNHDA and SQIVND (reference sequence). Trimming shortened V by 5 bases and J by 0 bases, and 10 bases separated the two germline ends.

Concerning this clone itself: One junction end disagrees with the germline gene, perhaps due to a read error. This chain links TRBV6-6 with TRBJ2-2, with TRBD2 as a possible D gene (6 bases). The CDR3 length is 15 residues. Germline CDR1 and CDR2: MNHNY and SVGAGI (reference sequence). CDR3 residues: CASINRDWNPGELFF. CDR3 nucleotides: TGTGCCAGCATTAACCGGGACTGGAACCCCGGGGAGCTGTTTTTT.

This clone was seen more than once but under ten times. The chain is built from TRBV27 and TRBJ1-1; TRBD1 aligns across 9 bases. Germline-derived CDR1 and CDR2 are MNHEY and SMNVEV (reference sequence). J gave up 0 bases and V 8 bases, and 10 bases lay outside the gene matches. This CDR3 comprises 16 residues. CDR3 protein: CASYRDRVPVNTEAFF. The CDR3 DNA follows: TGTGCCAGCTACCGGGACAGGGTTCCGGTGAACACTGAAGCTTTCTTT.

This clone was recorded a few times. The rearrangement joins TRBV28 to TRBJ2-7; 13 bases match TRBD2. Germline V CDR1 and CDR2: MDHEN, SYDVKM. This CDR3 contains 14 residues. J was trimmed by 8 bases and V by 6 bases; bases with no gene match: 7. The CDR3 is CASRPGTSGTQQYF. The CDR3 DNA follows: TGTGCCAGCAGGCCGGGGACTAGCGGGACTCAGCAGTACTTC.

This clone has a single count. The CDR3 DNA follows: TGTGCCAGCAGCGTAGGGGGGGGCTCCTACAATGAGCAGTTCTTC. It specifies CASSVGGGSYNEQFF. The rearrangement joins TRBV9 to TRBJ2-1; 7 bases map to TRBD2. The junction had 0 bases not matched to a gene; V was cut back by 0 bases and J by 0 bases. Germline V gives CDR1 SGDLS, CDR2 YYNGEE. This CDR3 contains 15 residues. The full variable domain, its missing parts supplied by reference TRBV9 and TRBJ2-1, is DSGVTQTPKHLITATGQRVTLRCSPRSGDLSVYWYQQSLDQGLQFLIQYYNGEERAKGNILERFSAQQFPDLHSELNLSSLELGDSALYFCASSVGGGSYNEQFFGPGTRLTVL.

The rearrangement uses TRBV18 and TRBJ1-4; D is unresolved. V was clipped by 2 bases and J by 0 bases, with 7 bases between them. CDR3 size: 15 residues. Germline V CDR1 and CDR2: KGHSH, LQKENI. The DNA for the CDR3 is TGTGCCAGCTCACCAACAATCGCAACTAATGAAAAACTGTTTTTT. Its protein product is CASSPTIATNEKLFF.

J is TRBJ1-1 and V is TRBV4-2, with D hard to call. This CDR3 region has 14 residues. From germline, CDR1 is LGHNA and CDR2 YNFKEQ. The ends were cut back, 0 bases at V and 0 bases at J, with 5 bases in the middle. CDR3 in DNA: TGTGCCAGCAGCCAAGATCCCGTGAACACTGAAGCTTTCTTT. Residues: CASSQDPVNTEAFF.

The CDR3 region is CASSLGGGEQYF. The CDR3 nucleotides read TGTGCCAGCAGTTTAGGGGGCGGCGAGCAGTACTTC. J is TRBJ2-7 and V is TRBV28, with a tentative D call TRBD1 (6 bases). The germline gives CDR1 MDHEN, CDR2 SYDVKM. The CDR3 consists of 12 residues. V lost 2 bases and J lost 6, with 8 bases in between.

V usage is TRBV27 and J usage is TRBJ1-3; 9 bases align to TRBD1. Germline CDR1 reads MNHEY; CDR2 reads SMNVEV (reference sequence). The CDR3 extends over 16 amino acids. V was clipped by 2 bases and J by 4 bases; unmatched bases: 6. The CDR3 here is CASSLTGGGFGNTIYF. Here the CDR3 DNA reads TGTGCCAGCAGTTTAACAGGGGGCGGCTTCGGAAACACCATATATTTT.

The chain joins TRBV7-2 to TRBJ2-2; 7 bases line up with TRBD2. With 4 bases clipped from V and 4 bases from J, the junction kept 6 bases outside the gene matches. CDR1 SGHTA and CDR2 FQGNSA come from the germline V gene. The CDR3 runs to 15 residues. CDR3 coding DNA: TGTGCCAGCAGCTCTTCCGGGACTACCACCGGGGAGCTGTTTTTT. Its translation is CASSSSGTTTGELFF.

V is TRBV6-4 and J is TRBJ2-7; D is possibly TRBD2 (6 bases). The V gene lost 5 bases and the J gene lost 6 bases, with 14 bases spanning the gap. CDR1 is MRHNA, CDR2 SNTAGT, per germline. The CDR3 spans 13 residues. CDR3 residues: CASSPTGRGEQYF. In DNA, the CDR3 is TGTGCCAGCAGTCCTACCGGGAGAGGCGAGCAGTACTTC.

The V and J genes are TRBV28 and TRBJ1-1; possibly TRBD1 for D (6 bases). Germline V lookup: CDR1 MDHEN, CDR2 SYDVKM. V lost 5 bases and J lost 11, with 15 bases in between. CDR3 length: 12 amino acids. The CDR3 DNA follows: TGTGCCAGCAGTCTCGATCAGGGGCACGCTTTCTTT. Its protein is CASSLDQGHAFF.

V gene TRBV27 combines with J gene TRBJ1-5; D unresolved. Per germline, CDR1 MNHEY and CDR2 SMNVEV (reference sequence). The CDR3 loop spans 15 amino acids. Trimming left V 4 bases short and J 2 bases short, with 12 bases between. The CDR3 DNA reads TGTGCCAGCAGTTCCGGGAGCCGGGGCAATCAGCCCCAGCATTTT. It specifies CASSSGSRGNQPQHF.

V and J are TRBV25-1 and TRBJ2-2, with 9 bases identical to TRBD2. The CDR3 is 15 amino acids. V gave up 6 bases and J gave up 1 base; unmatched junction bases: 3. Germline V gene sequence: CDR1 MGHDK, CDR2 SYGVNS. Here the CDR3 reads CASRETSGNTGELFF. The CDR3 region has the DNA TGTGCCAGCAGGGAGACTAGCGGGAACACCGGGGAGCTGTTTTTT.

The chain uses TRBV18 and TRBJ1-5; D remains ambiguous. Germline CDR1 reads KGHSH; CDR2 reads LQKENI. Deletions cut 5 bases from V and 5 bases from J, with 10 bases between. This CDR3 spans 13 amino acids. CDR3 DNA: TGTGCCAGCTCAGACGGGAAAGATCAGCCCCAGCATTTT. Translating it yields CASSDGKDQPQHF.